Presented here are 28 T cell receptor beta chains from one specimen sequenced in a study of blood T cell repertoires in COVID-19. Clones were sequenced by immunoSEQ multiplex PCR, and TCRdb holds only the in-frame ones, with some missing. Among 200,000 to 250,000 clones listed, about 85% were seen once. Sample: PBMCs or T cells enriched from blood (not recorded which). The receptors come from a man aged 30 to 39 who had recovered from COVID-19.

The chain combines TRBV18 with TRBJ1-2; maybe TRBD1 (5 bases). Trimming removed 0 bases from V and 8 bases from J, with 10 bases in between. The germline V gene encodes CDR1 KGHSH and CDR2 LQKENI. This CDR3 has 13 amino acids. CDR3 nucleotides: TGTGCCAGCTCACCACCGGGGGGAGGGGGCTACACCTTC. Translated, it gives CASSPPGGGGYTF.

This chain connects TRBV5-1 to TRBJ2-7, with 9 positions matching TRBD2. Germline V lookup: CDR1 SGHRS, CDR2 YFSETQ. V gave up 1 base and J gave up 2 bases; unmatched junction bases: 7. There are 16 residues in the CDR3. CDR3 DNA sequence: TGCGCCAGCAGCTTGTTGGAGCGGGAGGCCGCCTACGAGCAGTACTTC. This translates into CASSLLEREAAYEQYF.

The chain joins TRBV3-1 (or the pseudogene TRBV3-2) to TRBJ2-7; 9 bases are a match to TRBD2. The CDR3 covers 16 residues. J lost 3 bases, V lost 1 base, and 7 bases had no gene match. Germline V gives CDR1 LGHDT, CDR2 YNNKEL (reference sequence). The CDR3 loop is CASSQGAAGGSYEQYF. The CDR3 bases are TGTGCCAGCAGCCAAGGGGCAGCGGGAGGTAGCTACGAGCAGTACTTC.

The chain uses TRBV28 and TRBJ2-6; 7 positions agree with TRBD2. The length of the CDR3 is 16 residues. Germline V gives CDR1 MDHEN, CDR2 SYDVKM. J was trimmed by 4 bases and V by 7 bases; bases with no gene match: 10. The CDR3 sequence: CASKGAGVNGANVLTF. The CDR3 DNA reads TGTGCCAGCAAGGGCGCGGGAGTGAACGGGGCCAACGTCCTGACTTTC.

This chain connects TRBV7-2 to TRBJ1-1, with D possibly matching TRBD1 (6 bases). This CDR3 is 13 amino acids long. From germline, CDR1 is SGHTA and CDR2 FQGNSA. Trimming removed 5 bases at V and 8 bases at J, with 15 bases between. The CDR3 spells CASSVSTGTEAFF. Here the CDR3 DNA reads TGTGCCAGCAGCGTAAGTACCGGGACAGAAGCTTTCTTT.

The V and J genes are TRBV5-4 and TRBJ2-1; 10 bases are a match to TRBD2. This CDR3 has 15 amino acids. With V trimmed by 4 bases and J by 2 bases, 3 bases remained unmatched. Germline CDR1 SGHNT, CDR2 YYREEE (reference sequence). In DNA form, the CDR3 reads TGTGCCAGCAGCCTTAGCGGGGGGCCCTACAATGAGCAGTTCTTC. Its translation: CASSLSGGPYNEQFF. Complete variable domain (other parts from reference TRBV5-4 and TRBJ2-1): ETGVTQSPTHLIKTRGQQVTLRCSSQSGHNTVSWYQQALGQGPQFIFQYYREEENGRGNFPPRFSGLQFPNYSSELNVNALELDDSALYLCASSLSGGPYNEQFFGPGTRLTVL.

The CDR3 DNA follows: TGCACCAGCAGCCAAGATAGGATTAGCCCGTCGAACACCGGGGAGCTGTTTTTT. This codes for CTSSQDRISPSNTGELFF. The chain couples TRBV1 to TRBJ2-2; TRBD2 is the table's D call and was not checked against the DNA. TRBV1 is a pseudogene. The CDR3 length is 18 residues.

The J gene is TRBJ2-4, the V gene TRBV6-4, with 9 bases aligning to TRBD1. This CDR3 has 13 amino acids. V gave up 2 bases and J gave up 10 bases; unmatched junction bases: 3. Germline V gene sequence: CDR1 MRHNA, CDR2 SNTAGT. CDR3 DNA: TGTGCCAGCAGTGACGGACAGGGGACGATTCAGTACTTC. This gives the protein CASSDGQGTIQYF.

The chain joins TRBV5-8 to TRBJ1-1, with D unclear. CDR3 length equals 14 residues. Per germline, CDR1 SGHTS and CDR2 YDEGEE. Trimming removed 2 bases from V and 3 bases from J, with 11 bases in between. The CDR3 bases are TGTGCCAGCAGCTTTCGGGGTAGGGACACTGAAGCTTTCTTT. It encodes CASSFRGRDTEAFF.

This clone showed up just once. The chain links TRBV7-9 to TRBJ1-2; no reliable D call. This CDR3 is built from 14 residues. Trimming pared 4 bases from V and 2 bases from J, leaving 11 bases between. CDR1 and CDR2 from the germline V gene are SEHNR and FQNEAQ (reference sequence). CDR3 sequence: CASSSPGSNYGYTF. Written as DNA, the CDR3 is TGTGCCAGCAGCTCCCCGGGGTCCAACTATGGCTACACCTTC.

This rearrangement joins TRBV5-4 to TRBJ2-7; 7 nucleotides match TRBD1. Germline CDR1 and CDR2: SGHNT and YYREEE (reference sequence). V lost 4 bases and J lost 0; bases outside the gene matches: 7. The CDR3 length is 15 residues. CDR3 nucleotide sequence: TGTGCCAGCAGCCCGGGACAGTCTTACTCCTACGAGCAGTACTTC. Translating gives CASSPGQSYSYEQYF.

The chain recombines TRBV5-1 with TRBJ2-7, with 8 bases that match TRBD2. The length of the CDR3 is 16 residues. From germline, CDR1 is SGHRS and CDR2 YFSETQ. Trimming took 5 bases from V and 5 from J; bases not matched to a gene: 15. Written as DNA, the CDR3 is TGCGCCAGCAGTCCCAATAGCGGGAAAGCGACAGACGAGCAGTACTTC. Translating gives CASSPNSGKATDEQYF.

The chain employs TRBV19 and TRBJ1-6, with TRBD1 identical over 8 bases. V trimming: 5 bases; J trimming: 9 bases; junction bases outside the gene matches: 12. The germline V gene has CDR1 LNHDA and CDR2 SQIVND (reference sequence). The CDR3 extends over 16 amino acids. The CDR3 protein is CASSAGGPPDGSPLHF. DNA of the CDR3: TGTGCCAGTAGTGCAGGGGGCCCTCCCGATGGTTCACCCCTCCACTTT.

This clone appeared once. The chain links TRBV4-2 to TRBJ1-4; TRBD1 matches 10 bases. V was clipped by 4 bases and J by 6 bases; unmatched bases: 2. From germline, CDR1 is LGHNA and CDR2 YNFKEQ. This CDR3 region has 14 residues. This CDR3 reads CASSPGQGDEKLFF. The DNA for the CDR3 is TGTGCCAGCAGCCCAGGACAGGGGGATGAAAAACTGTTTTTT.

In regard to this clone: The same CDR3 is also encoded by other DNA sequences in this sample. The genes are TRBV29-1 and TRBJ2-3; TRBD2 aligns across 9 bases. This CDR3 contains 14 residues. The V gene end was trimmed by 1 base and the J gene end by 3 bases; junction bases not matched to a gene: 2. CDR1 is SQVTM and CDR2 is ANQGSEA in the germline V gene. CDR3 residues: CSVEGLAGTDTQYF. DNA of the CDR3: TGCAGCGTTGAAGGGCTAGCGGGAACAGATACGCAGTATTTT.

The rearrangement uses TRBV7-3 and TRBJ2-3, with TRBD1 matching 8 bases. The CDR3 contains 15 residues. The ends lost 5 bases at V and 4 bases at J; junction bases unmatched: 8. Germline loops: CDR1 SGHTA, CDR2 FQGTGA. CDR3 coding DNA: TGTGCCAGCAGCCTCGCCCCAGGGGGCCCAGATACGCAGTATTTT. Protein sequence: CASSLAPGGPDTQYF.

This clone was found a few times. This chain connects TRBV15 to TRBJ2-6; perhaps TRBD1 as D (6 bases). The V and J ends lost 3 bases and 0 bases respectively, with 12 bases between them. CDR3 length: 17 residues. Germline CDR1 LNHNV, CDR2 YYDKDF (reference sequence). The CDR3 sequence is CATSSTGSHSGANVLTF. CDR3 coding DNA: TGTGCCACCAGCAGTACAGGGTCCCACTCTGGGGCCAACGTCCTGACTTTC.

The chain recombines TRBV28 with TRBJ2-7; D might be TRBD2 (6 bases). V shed 5 bases and J shed 4 bases, with 18 bases lying between them. This CDR3 comprises 15 residues. Germline-derived CDR1 and CDR2 are MDHEN and SYDVKM. CDR3 in amino acids: CASSNPGTRSYEQYF. CDR3 DNA: TGTGCCAGCAGTAACCCCGGGACTCGCTCTTACGAGCAGTACTTC. The entire variable domain, with the rest obtained from reference TRBV28 and TRBJ2-7, is as follows: DVKVTQSSRYLVKRTGEKVFLECVQDMDHENMFWYRQDPGLGLRLIYFSYDVKMKEKGDIPEGYSVSREKKERFSLILESASTNQTSMYLCASSNPGTRSYEQYFGPGTRLTVT.

The rearrangement uses TRBV19 and TRBJ2-1, with 8 bases aligning to TRBD1. This CDR3 contains 16 residues. Germline assignment: CDR1 LNHDA and CDR2 SQIVND (reference sequence). The trim removed 3 bases at V and 10 bases at J, leaving 14 bases unmatched. The CDR3 coding sequence is TGTGCCAGTAGTATGGATGGGACAGGCGGTCCGCGGGAGCAGTTCTTC. Translation: CASSMDGTGGPREQFF.

This chain joins TRBV7-9 and TRBJ1-6; no definite D call. Trimming stripped 5 bases from V and 7 bases from J, with 18 bases between. The V gene's germline CDR1 is SEHNR and CDR2 FQNEAQ (reference sequence). The CDR3 is 16 residues long. The CDR3 reads CASSPYDVGRNSPLHF. The CDR3 DNA reads TGTGCCAGCAGCCCTTATGATGTCGGGAGAAATTCACCCCTCCACTTT.

CDR3 DNA: TGCGCCAGCAGCCCAACTGCGATCGGGAGGGAAGAGACCCAGTACTTC. Translating it yields CASSPTAIGREETQYF. The chain is built from TRBV5-1 and TRBJ2-5, with 8 positions matching TRBD2. CDR1 is SGHRS and CDR2 is YFSETQ in the germline V gene. This CDR3 contains 16 residues. With V trimmed by 4 bases and J by 3 bases, 11 bases remained unmatched.

Remarks on this clone: At the DNA level, this CDR3 is encoded by other sequences in the same sample as well. The chain carries TRBV18 and TRBJ2-7; maybe TRBD2 (5 bases). The CDR3 sequence is 13 residues long. V was shortened by 3 bases and J by 5 bases, with 11 bases between the two germline ends. Germline V CDR1 and CDR2: KGHSH, LQKENI. This CDR3 is CASSPPGSDEQYF. CDR3 DNA sequence: TGTGCCAGCTCACCCCCGGGGTCTGACGAGCAGTACTTC.

J is TRBJ1-1 and V is TRBV18, with 10 bases identical to TRBD1. The CDR3 totals 16 residues. CDR1 is KGHSH and CDR2 is LQKENI in the germline V gene. V lost 2 bases, J lost 3 bases, and 6 bases stayed unmatched. CDR3 sequence (DNA): TGTGCCAGCTCACCATGGGACAGGGGAGGGGACACTGAAGCTTTCTTT. Translation gives CASSPWDRGGDTEAFF.

The chain uses TRBV10-3 and TRBJ1-1, with TRBD1 matching over 8 bases. The CDR3 spans 15 residues. Germline V gives CDR1 ENHRY, CDR2 SYGVKD. V was clipped by 2 bases and J by 4 bases; unmatched bases: 6. This chain's CDR3 is CAISERSGGGTEAFF. As DNA, the CDR3 is TGTGCCATCAGTGAGAGGTCAGGGGGCGGCACTGAAGCTTTCTTT.

The chain links TRBV12-3 or TRBV12-4 to TRBJ2-1, with 8 bases matching TRBD2. The trim removed 5 bases at V and 6 bases at J, leaving 3 bases unmatched. This CDR3 comprises 13 residues. CDR3: CASSTGGPNEQFF. CDR3 bases: TGTGCCAGCAGTACGGGAGGGCCCAATGAGCAGTTCTTC.

The gene calls are TRBV10-3 and TRBJ1-5; D is undetermined. Trimming removed 6 bases from V and 4 bases from J, with 13 bases in between. The length of the CDR3 is 14 residues. Germline lookup yields CDR1 ENHRY and CDR2 SYGVKD. This CDR3 reads CAISPQRGNQPQHF. CDR3 nucleotide sequence: TGTGCCATCAGCCCCCAGCGGGGAAATCAGCCCCAGCATTTT.

In this sample, this clone turned up a few times. The genes are TRBV2 and TRBJ1-1; 8 nucleotides line up with TRBD1. The V and J ends lost 9 bases and 6 bases, in that order; junction bases with no gene match: 6. The CDR3 is made up of 12 amino acids. Germline V CDR1 and CDR2: SNHLY, FYNNEI. The CDR3 sequence: CARTGVDAEAFF. The CDR3 bases are TGTGCCAGGACAGGGGTCGACGCTGAAGCTTTCTTT.

DNA for the CDR3: TGCAGCCCAAGTAAGGGGAGGGGGGGCGAAAAACTGTTTTTT. Translated: CSPSKGRGGEKLFF. V usage is TRBV29-1 and J usage is TRBJ1-4; D perhaps matches TRBD1 (6 bases). V lost 8 bases and J 8 bases, leaving 21 bases between the germline ends. The germline V gene has CDR1 SQVTM and CDR2 ANQGSEA. The CDR3 covers 14 residues. Together with reference TRBV29-1 and TRBJ1-4, the CDR3 gives the full variable domain: SAVISQKPSRDICQRGTSLTIQCQVDSQVTMMFWYRQQPGQSLTLIATANQGSEATYESGFVIDKFPISRPNLTFSTLTVSNMSPEDSSIYLCSPSKGRGGEKLFFGSGTQLSVL.